The T cell receptor beta chain under discussion was sequenced for a study of control samples from healthy donors and cancer patients. Here immunoSEQ multiplex PCR was the method, and the copy in TCRdb shows in-frame clones only, minus some. The repertoire has some 120,000 clones, more than 75% of them found once; the top ten carry around 2%. The CDR3 has 17 amino acids. Germline V lookup: CDR1 SGHTA, CDR2 FQGNSA. V lost 1 base to trimming and J lost 0 bases, with 10 bases between them. The clonotype was recovered from a man between 18 and 29 years old in good health. Sequenced sample: blood. The genes are TRBV7-2 and TRBJ2-6, with D uncertain. CDR3 nucleotide sequence: TGTGCCAGCAGCTTAGGGACGGTGTCCTCTGGGGCCAACGTCCTGACTTTC. Protein product: CASSLGTVSSGANVLTF.